This entry concerns a single TCR beta chain. This sample is drawn from a study of T cell changes during pregnancy in multiple sclerosis. Assay used: immunoSEQ multiplex PCR; TCRdb lists only in-frame clones, some missing. Counted here are about 46,000 clones, roughly 90% occurring once; the ten biggest clones make up around 0.37%. Germline V gene lookup returns CDR1 MNHNS and CDR2 SASEGT. V was trimmed by 6 bases and J by 6 bases, leaving 18 bases between them. The CDR3 consists of 14 residues. The source material was CD4+ T cells from peripheral blood mononuclear cells, sampled after pregnancy. J is TRBJ2-7 and V is TRBV6-1, with D possibly being TRBD2 (7 bases). The sequence was obtained from a female donor with multiple sclerosis, enrolled in a pregnancy study. CDR3 in DNA: TGTGCCAGCAGGAAGGGGGGAGGGCAGGGCGAGCAGTACTTC. Translating it yields CASRKGGGQGEQYF.